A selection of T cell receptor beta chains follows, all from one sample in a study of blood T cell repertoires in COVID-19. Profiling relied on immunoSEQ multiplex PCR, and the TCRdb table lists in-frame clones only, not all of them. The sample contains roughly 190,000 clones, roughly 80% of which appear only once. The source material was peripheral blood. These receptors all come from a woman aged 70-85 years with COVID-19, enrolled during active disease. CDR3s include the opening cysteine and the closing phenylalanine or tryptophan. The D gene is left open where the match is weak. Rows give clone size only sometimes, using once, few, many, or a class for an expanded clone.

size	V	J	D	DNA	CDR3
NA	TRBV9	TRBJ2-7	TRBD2	TGTGCCAGCAGCGTCGGAGCGGGAGGTACCTACGAGCAGTACTTC	CASSVGAGGTYEQYF
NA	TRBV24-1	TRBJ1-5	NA	TGTGCCACCAGTGTGAGCTTTAATCAGCCCCAGCATTTT	CATSVSFNQPQHF
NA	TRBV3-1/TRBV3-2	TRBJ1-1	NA	TGTGCCAGCAGCCAAGCTCGGCACAGTGAAGCTTTCTTT	CASSQARHSEAFF
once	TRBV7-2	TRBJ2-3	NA	TGTGCCAGCAGCTTAGTGGCGGGGTTCTCGGATACGCAGTATTTT	CASSLVAGFSDTQYF
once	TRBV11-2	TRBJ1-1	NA	TGTGCCAGCAGCTTAGCAAGAGGTCTGGTGACTGAAGCTTTCTTT	CASSLARGLVTEAFF
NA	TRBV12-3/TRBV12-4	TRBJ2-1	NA	TGTGCCAGCAGTTTCCCAAGAGGTGAGCAGTTCTTC	CASSFPRGEQFF
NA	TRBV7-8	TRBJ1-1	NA	TGTGCCAGCAGCTCTTCCTCAGGGATAGCTTTCTTT	CASSSSSGIAFF
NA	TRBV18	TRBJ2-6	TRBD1	TGTGCCAGCTCACCCGGACAGGGGGCAGGTGGGGCCAACGTCCTGACTTTC	CASSPGQGAGGANVLTF
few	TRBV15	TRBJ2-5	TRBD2	TGTGCCACCAGCACCGGCGGGGGGCCAGAGACCCAGTACTTC	CATSTGGGPETQYF
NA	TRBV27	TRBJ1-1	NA	TGTGCCAGCTATTCACAGGCTTACACTGAAGCTTTCTTT	CASYSQAYTEAFF
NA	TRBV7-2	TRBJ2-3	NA	TGTGCCAGCAGCTGGGGCCAATTCCCAGATACGCAGTATTTT	CASSWGQFPDTQYF
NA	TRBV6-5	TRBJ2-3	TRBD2	TGTGCCAGCAGCAGACTAGCGGAGCGCACAGATACGCAGTATTTT	CASSRLAERTDTQYF
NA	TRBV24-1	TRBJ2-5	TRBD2	TGTGCCACCTCCGGGACTAGCGGGAGCCAAGAGACCCAGTACTTC	CATSGTSGSQETQYF
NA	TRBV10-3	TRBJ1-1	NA	TGTGCCATCAGTGAGGCGGGGGCGTCGAACACTGAAGCTTTCTTT	CAISEAGASNTEAFF
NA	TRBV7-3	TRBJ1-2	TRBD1	TGTGCCAGCAGCTCCTCCGACAGGGATGGCTACACCTTC	CASSSSDRDGYTF
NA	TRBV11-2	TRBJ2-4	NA	TGTGCCAGCAGCCTAGCCAAAAACATTCAGTACTTC	CASSLAKNIQYF
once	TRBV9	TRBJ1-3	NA	TGTGCCAGCAGCGTATTTTCAGGGGACGGAAACACCATATATTTT	CASSVFSGDGNTIYF
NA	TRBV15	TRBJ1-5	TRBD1	TGTGCCACCAGCGGGGACAGGGGACAGCCCCAGCATTTT	CATSGDRGQPQHF
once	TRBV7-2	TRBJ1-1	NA	TGTGCCAGCAGCTTAAGCAGGATAGTCACTGAAGCTTTCTTT	CASSLSRIVTEAFF
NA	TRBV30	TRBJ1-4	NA	TGTGCCTGGAGTGTCAACAGTGAAAAACTGTTTTTT	CAWSVNSEKLFF
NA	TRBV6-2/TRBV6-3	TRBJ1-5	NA	TGTGCCAGCAGTTACGCAGGATTCGGTGGTCAGCCCCAGCATTTT	CASSYAGFGGQPQHF
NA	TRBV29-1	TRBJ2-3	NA	TGCAGCGCAGAAGGACTGCTGGGCACAGATACGCAGTATTTT	CSAEGLLGTDTQYF
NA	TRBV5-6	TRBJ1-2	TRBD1	TGTGCCAGCAGCCTCAAGGGACAGAGAGTCTATGGCTACACCTTC	CASSLKGQRVYGYTF
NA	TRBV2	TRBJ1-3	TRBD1	TGTGCCAGCAGCGACAGGGGGGTCTCTGGAAACACCATATATTTT	CASSDRGVSGNTIYF
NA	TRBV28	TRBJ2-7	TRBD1	TGTGCCAGCAGTGTGGCTGGGACAGGGGAGTACGAGCAGTACTTC	CASSVAGTGEYEQYF